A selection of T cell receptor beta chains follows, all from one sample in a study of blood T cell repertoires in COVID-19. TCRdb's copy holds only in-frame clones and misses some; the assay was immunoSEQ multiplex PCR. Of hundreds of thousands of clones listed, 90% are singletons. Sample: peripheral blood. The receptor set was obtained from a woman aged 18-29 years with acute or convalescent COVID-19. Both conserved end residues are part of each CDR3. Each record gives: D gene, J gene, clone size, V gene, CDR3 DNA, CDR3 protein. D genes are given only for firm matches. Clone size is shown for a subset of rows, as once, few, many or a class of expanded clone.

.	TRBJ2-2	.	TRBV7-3	TGTGCCAGCAGGTTAACTAGAGACACCGGGGAGCTGTTTTTT	CASRLTRDTGELFF
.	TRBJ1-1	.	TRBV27	TGTGCCAGCAGTTTGCCGGGGTCCAGTTTATCGAACACTGAAGCTTTCTTT	CASSLPGSSLSNTEAFF
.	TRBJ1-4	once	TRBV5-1	TGCGCCAGCGCCCTTAACCTTAGAGAAAAACTGTTTTTT	CASALNLREKLFF
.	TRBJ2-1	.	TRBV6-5	TGTGCCAGCACCGTAGGGGATGAGCAGTTCTTC	CASTVGDEQFF
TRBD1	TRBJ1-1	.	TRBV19	TGTGCCAGTACCTCGGGACAGGCCTCCTGGTCTGAAGCTTTCTTT	CASTSGQASWSEAFF
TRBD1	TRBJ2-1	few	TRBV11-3	TGTGCCAGCAGCTTAGAGACCGGGACAGGGCACAATGAGCAGTTCTTC	CASSLETGTGHNEQFF
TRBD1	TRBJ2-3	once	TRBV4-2	TGTGCCAGCAGCCCCACCCGAGGGGGCGGTAGCACAGATACGCAGTATTTT	CASSPTRGGGSTDTQYF
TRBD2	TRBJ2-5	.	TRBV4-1	TGCGCCAGCAGCCAAATTAGCGGGGTTTGGGAGACCCAGTACTTC	CASSQISGVWETQYF
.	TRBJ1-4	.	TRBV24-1	TGTGCCACCAGTGAACAGGGTAATGAAAAACTGTTTTTT	CATSEQGNEKLFF
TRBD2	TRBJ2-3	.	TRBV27	TGTGCCAGCAGTCGCTCCAAGTCCAGCGGGGCCACAGATACGCAGTATTTT	CASSRSKSSGATDTQYF
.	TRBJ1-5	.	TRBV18	TGTGCCAGCTCACCGCGGTGGCCTTCAGGGCGCAATCAGCCCCAGCATTTT	CASSPRWPSGRNQPQHF
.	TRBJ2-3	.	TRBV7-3	TGTGCCAGCAGCTCTGGGGGGTTCACAGATACGCAGTATTTT	CASSSGGFTDTQYF
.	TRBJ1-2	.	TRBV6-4	TGTGCCAGCAGTGGGGCTCCACCCTATGGCTACACCTTC	CASSGAPPYGYTF
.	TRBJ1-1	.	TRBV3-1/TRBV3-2	TGTGCCAGCAGCCTGGGAGAAGAGAACACTGAAGCTTTCTTT	CASSLGEENTEAFF
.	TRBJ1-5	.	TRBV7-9	TGTGCCAGCAGCTTAGATGCTGGGGGCGCGTACCAGCCCCAGCATTTT	CASSLDAGGAYQPQHF
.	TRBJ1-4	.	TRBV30	TGTGCCTGGAGGGGAGATAACAATGAAAAACTGTTTTTT	CAWRGDNNEKLFF
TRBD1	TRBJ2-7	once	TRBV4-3	TGCGCCAGCAGCCGAGGCCGGGACAGCGCATACGAGCAGTACTTC	CASSRGRDSAYEQYF
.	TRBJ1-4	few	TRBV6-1	TGTGCCAGCGGTGAGGGCAGGGAAAAACTGTTTTTT	CASGEGREKLFF
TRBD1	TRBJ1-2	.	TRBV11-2	TGTGCCAGCAGCTTAGGGCAGGGGGCGTACTATGGCTACACCTTC	CASSLGQGAYYGYTF
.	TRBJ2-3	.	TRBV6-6	TGTGCCAGCAGTACGGGAGATACGCAGTATTTT	CASSTGDTQYF
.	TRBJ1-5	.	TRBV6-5	TGTGCCAGCAGCCCGGGACAAAGTAACAATCAGCCCCAGCATTTT	CASSPGQSNNQPQHF
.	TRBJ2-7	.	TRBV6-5	TGTGCCAGCTTATCGAGTTACTACGAGCAGTACTTC	CASLSSYYEQYF
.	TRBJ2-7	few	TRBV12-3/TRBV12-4	TGTGCCAGCAGTTTAGGGACAGAGCAGTACTTC	CASSLGTEQYF
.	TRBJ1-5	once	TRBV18	TGTGCCAGCTCACCAGACCTCGGGGGTACGTCAAATCAGCCCCAGCATTTT	CASSPDLGGTSNQPQHF
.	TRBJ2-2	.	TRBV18	TGTGCCAGCTCAATGGACAGAAACACCGGGGAGCTGTTTTTT	CASSMDRNTGELFF
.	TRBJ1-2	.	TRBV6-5	TGTGCCAGCAGTTACCTTCTATATGGCTACACCTTC	CASSYLLYGYTF
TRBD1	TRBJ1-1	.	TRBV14	TGTGCCAGCAGCCCACGGACAGGGGGCGTAGGCTTGAACACTGAAGCTTTCTTT	CASSPRTGGVGLNTEAFF
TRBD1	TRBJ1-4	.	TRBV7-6	TGTGCCAGCAGCAGTCCTGGGACAGGGGGTAGTGAAAAACTGTTTTTT	CASSSPGTGGSEKLFF
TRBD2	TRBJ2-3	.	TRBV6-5	TGTGCCAGCAGCCGCGGGGGGTCAGATACGCAGTATTTT	CASSRGGSDTQYF
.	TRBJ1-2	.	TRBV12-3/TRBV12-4	TGTGCCAGCAGTTTGGAGCAGCGTCACTACACCTTC	CASSLEQRHYTF
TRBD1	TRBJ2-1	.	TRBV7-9	TGTGCCAGCAGCCCGACAGGGGGCGGTGAGCAGTTCTTC	CASSPTGGGEQFF
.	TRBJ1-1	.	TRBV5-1	TGCGCCAGCAGCTTTAACTCCAACACTGAAGCTTTCTTT	CASSFNSNTEAFF
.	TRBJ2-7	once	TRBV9	TGTGCCAGCAGCGTAGTATCGGGGGGCCTACACGAGCAGTACTTC	CASSVVSGGLHEQYF
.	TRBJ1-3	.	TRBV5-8	TGTGCCAGCAGCTTTGGGTCAGGGGGAAACACCATATATTTT	CASSFGSGGNTIYF
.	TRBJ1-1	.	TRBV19	TGTGCCAGTATTTCTAGGGGTACGGACACTGAAGCTTTCTTT	CASISRGTDTEAFF
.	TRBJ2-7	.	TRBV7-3	TGTGCCAGCAGCTTAGCTAGAGACTACGAGCAGTACTTC	CASSLARDYEQYF
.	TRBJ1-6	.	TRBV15	TGTGCCACCAGCAGGGCGGGGAGGGGCTACTCCTATAATTCACCCCTCCACTTT	CATSRAGRGYSYNSPLHF